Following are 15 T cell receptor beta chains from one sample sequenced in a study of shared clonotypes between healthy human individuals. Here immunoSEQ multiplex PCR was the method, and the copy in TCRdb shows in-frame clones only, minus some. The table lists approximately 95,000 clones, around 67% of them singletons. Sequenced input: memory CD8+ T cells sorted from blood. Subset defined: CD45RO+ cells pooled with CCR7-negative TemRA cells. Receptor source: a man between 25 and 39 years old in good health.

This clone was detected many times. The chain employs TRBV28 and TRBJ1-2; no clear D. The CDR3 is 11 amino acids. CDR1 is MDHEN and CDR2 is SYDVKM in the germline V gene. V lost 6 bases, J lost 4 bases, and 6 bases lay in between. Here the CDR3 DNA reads TGTGCCAGCAGCACACTCTATGGCTACACCTTC. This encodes CASSTLYGYTF.

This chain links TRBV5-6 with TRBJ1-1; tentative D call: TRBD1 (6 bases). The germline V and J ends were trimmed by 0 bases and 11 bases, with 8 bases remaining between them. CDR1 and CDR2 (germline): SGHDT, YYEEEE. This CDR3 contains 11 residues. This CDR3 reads CASSLAGAAFF. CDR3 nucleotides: TGTGCCAGCAGCTTGGCAGGGGCGGCTTTCTTT.

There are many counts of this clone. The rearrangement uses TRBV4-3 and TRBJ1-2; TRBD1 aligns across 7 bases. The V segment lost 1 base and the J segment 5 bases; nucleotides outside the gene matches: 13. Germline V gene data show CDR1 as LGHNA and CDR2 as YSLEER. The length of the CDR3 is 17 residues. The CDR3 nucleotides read TGCGCCAGCAGCCAAGGGATTGACGAGGGGGCAGGGTATGGCTACACCTTC. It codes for CASSQGIDEGAGYGYTF.

In nucleotides, the CDR3 is TGTGCCAGCAGCCCCTCCTTAACCTACGAGCAGTACTTC. Its translation is CASSPSLTYEQYF. This sequence joins TRBV9 and TRBJ2-7; D call uncertain. CDR1 and CDR2 from the germline V gene are SGDLS and YYNGEE. This CDR3 is built from 13 residues. The V and J ends lost 4 bases and 2 bases respectively, with 10 bases between them.

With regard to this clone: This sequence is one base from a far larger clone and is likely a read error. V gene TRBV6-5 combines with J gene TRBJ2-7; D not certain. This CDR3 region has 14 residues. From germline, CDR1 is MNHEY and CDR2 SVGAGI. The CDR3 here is CAGSYRGSETEQYF. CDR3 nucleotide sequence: TGTGCCGGCAGTTACCGAGGATCCGAAACCGAGCAGTACTTC.

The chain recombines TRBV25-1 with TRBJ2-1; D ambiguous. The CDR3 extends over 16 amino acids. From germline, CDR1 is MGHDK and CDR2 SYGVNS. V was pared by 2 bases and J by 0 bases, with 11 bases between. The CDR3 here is CASSEGKANSYNEQFF. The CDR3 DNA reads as TGTGCCAGCAGTGAAGGGAAGGCAAACTCCTACAATGAGCAGTTCTTC.

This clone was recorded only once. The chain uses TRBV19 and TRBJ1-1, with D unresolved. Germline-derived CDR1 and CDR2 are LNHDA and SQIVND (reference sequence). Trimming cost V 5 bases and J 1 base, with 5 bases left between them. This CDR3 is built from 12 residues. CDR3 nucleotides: TGTGCCAGTAGTTACCCGAACACTGAAGCTTTCTTT. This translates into CASSYPNTEAFF.

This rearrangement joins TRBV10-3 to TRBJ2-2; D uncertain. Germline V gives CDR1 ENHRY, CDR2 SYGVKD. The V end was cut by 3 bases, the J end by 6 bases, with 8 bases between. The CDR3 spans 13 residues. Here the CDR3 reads CAISEVSAGELFF. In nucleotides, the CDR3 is TGTGCCATCAGTGAAGTATCCGCCGGGGAGCTGTTTTTT.

CDR3 loop: CASIRGRQGHSYEQYF. In DNA, the CDR3 is TGCGCCAGCATCAGAGGGAGGCAGGGGCACTCCTACGAGCAGTACTTC. The chain couples TRBV10-1 to TRBJ2-7; D possibly matches TRBD1 or TRBD2 (6 bases each). Trimming removed 7 bases at V and 0 bases at J, with 19 bases between. CDR1 and CDR2 (germline): WNHNN, SYGVQD (reference sequence). The CDR3 totals 16 residues.

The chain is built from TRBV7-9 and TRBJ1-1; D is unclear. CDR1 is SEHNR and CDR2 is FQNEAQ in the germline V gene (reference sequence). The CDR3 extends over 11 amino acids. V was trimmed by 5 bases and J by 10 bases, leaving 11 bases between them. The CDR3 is CASSAPRGAFF. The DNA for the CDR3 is TGTGCCAGCAGCGCCCCCCGGGGAGCTTTCTTT.

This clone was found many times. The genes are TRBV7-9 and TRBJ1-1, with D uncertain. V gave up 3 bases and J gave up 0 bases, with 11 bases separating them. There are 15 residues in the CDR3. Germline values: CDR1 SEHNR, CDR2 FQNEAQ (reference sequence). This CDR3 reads CASSLWVLVNTEAFF. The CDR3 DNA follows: TGTGCCAGCAGCTTGTGGGTTTTGGTGAACACTGAAGCTTTCTTT.

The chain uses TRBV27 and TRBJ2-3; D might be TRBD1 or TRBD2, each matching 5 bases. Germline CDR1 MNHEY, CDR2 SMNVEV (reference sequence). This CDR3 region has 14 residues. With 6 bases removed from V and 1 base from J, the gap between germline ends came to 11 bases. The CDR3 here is CASRPGPRTDTQYF. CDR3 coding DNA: TGTGCCAGCAGGCCGGGACCCCGCACAGATACGCAGTATTTT.

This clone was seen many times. CDR3 residues: CASSQKLAVITKRTDTQYF. As DNA, the CDR3 is TGTGCCAGCAGCCAAAAACTAGCGGTCATCACAAAAAGGACAGATACGCAGTATTTT. This chain uses TRBV21-1 with TRBJ2-3; TRBD2, as called in the table, went unchecked against the DNA. TRBV21-1 represents a pseudogene. The CDR3 runs to 19 residues.

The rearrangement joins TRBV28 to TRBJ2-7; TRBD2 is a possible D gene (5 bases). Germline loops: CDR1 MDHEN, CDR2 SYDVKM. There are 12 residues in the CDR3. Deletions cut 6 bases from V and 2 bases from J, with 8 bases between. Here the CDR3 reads CASSRDTYEQYF. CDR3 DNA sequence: TGTGCCAGCAGCCGGGATACCTACGAGCAGTACTTC.

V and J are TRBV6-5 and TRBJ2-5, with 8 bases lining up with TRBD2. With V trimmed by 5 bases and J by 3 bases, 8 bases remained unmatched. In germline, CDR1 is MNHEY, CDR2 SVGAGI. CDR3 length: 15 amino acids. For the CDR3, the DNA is TGTGCCAGCAGTCCGGGGGGGGGACTTGAAGAGACCCAGTACTTC. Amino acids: CASSPGGGLEETQYF.